A selection of T cell receptor beta chains follows, all from one sample in a study of CXCR3-negative and CXCR3-positive naive CD8 T cells. TCRdb reanalyzed the 5' RACE reads and collapses them to one entry per CDR3 protein, without DNA. Listed are about 120,000 distinct CDR3 sequences; approximately 0.38% falls within the top ten. The sequenced sample consisted of naive CXCR3+ CD8+ T cells from blood. Receptor source: a human donor in good health. Some clones in this sample may be carry-over from other donors' samples. The CDR3 runs from the conserved cysteine through the conserved F or W. Each record gives: J gene, V gene, CDR3 protein.

>TRBJ1-1|TRBV5-1
CASSKGQGPNTEAFF
>TRBJ2-5|TRBV28
CASTWQYLGETQYF
>TRBJ2-7|TRBV29-1
CSVTFTSSYEQYF
>TRBJ1-5|TRBV28
CDSSPRLFGDQPQHF
>TRBJ2-2|TRBV7-9
CASSLIGSNTGELFF
>TRBJ2-2|TRBV11-2
CASSPSWGELFF
>TRBJ1-5|TRBV6-6
CASTPVGGSFSQPQHF
>TRBJ2-7|TRBV6-2/TRBV6-3
CASSPGYPEQYF
>TRBJ2-5|TRBV6-6
CASSYSAGSQETQYF
>TRBJ2-1|TRBV6-5
CASRPGQSSYNEQFF
>TRBJ2-5|TRBV4-3
CASSQEIFAGTGSPYQETQYF
>TRBJ1-1|TRBV6-2/TRBV6-3
CASTLGQLNTEAFF
>TRBJ2-1|TRBV12-3/TRBV12-4
CASTPQGLAGYNEQFF
>TRBJ2-5|TRBV20-1
CSARVEGKETQYF
>TRBJ2-1|TRBV27
CASSYSSRQAGYNEQFF
>TRBJ2-7|TRBV5-5
CASSLWTGLYEQYF
>TRBJ1-5|TRBV15
CATSRDRDPGQPQHF
>TRBJ2-4|TRBV28
CASSLALAKNIQYF
>TRBJ2-1|TRBV28
CASSFGTSSYNEQFF
>TRBJ2-7|TRBV4-1
CASSQDSLGGRGGEQYF
>TRBJ1-2|TRBV28
CASSYANYGYTF
>TRBJ2-7|TRBV9
CASSPTQAYPYEQYF
>TRBJ1-5|TRBV4-2
CASSQVGGQPQHF
>TRBJ2-3|TRBV6-2/TRBV6-3
CASSYLTGPDTQYF
>TRBJ2-5|TRBV2
CASSEALAGVRETQYF
>TRBJ2-2|TRBV12-3/TRBV12-4
CASPDRTGELFF
>TRBJ1-5|TRBV4-2
CASSRDDQPQHF
>TRBJ2-7|TRBV20-1
CSAPRGGAGYEQYF
>TRBJ1-1|TRBV7-9
CASSLKDGTGDLSSIWGTEAFF
>TRBJ2-7|TRBV28
CASSPRSYEQYF
>TRBJ1-2|TRBV5-6
CASSFWDLDGYTF
>TRBJ2-4|TRBV29-1
CSVEDWDSAKNIQYF
>TRBJ2-1|TRBV7-8
CASSLSILDEQFF
>TRBJ2-1|TRBV7-3
CASSLGAGNEQFF
>TRBJ2-7|TRBV7-2
CASSASGGPISYEQYF
>TRBJ2-3|TRBV2
CASNRVLAREWNTDTQYF
>TRBJ1-4|TRBV7-2
CASSLAQGPIPRKLFF
>TRBJ2-7|TRBV6-2/TRBV6-3
CASSWADHYEQYF
>TRBJ2-7|TRBV29-1
CSVEGMVAGAPFGEQYF